These 11 T cell receptor beta chains share one sample of origin, sequenced in a study of T cell repertoires in cytomegalovirus infection. Via MiXCR, TCRdb re-called the reads, giving one row per CDR3 protein. The table shows tens of thousands of distinct CDR3 sequences, with roughly 20% occurring only once. Antigens for these TCRs are unknown. What was sequenced was PBMCs, sequenced either directly or after in vitro stimulation (not recorded which). All receptors derive from a human donor in good health (CMV status not recorded). Some clones in this sample may be carry-over from other donors' samples.

The table lists this clonotype with a few counts. The chain links TRBV24-1 to TRBJ2-7, with D perhaps being TRBD1 or TRBD2 (6 bases each). The CDR3 consists of 13 residues. V lost 3 bases to trimming and J lost 5 bases, with 10 bases between them. From germline, CDR1 is KGHDR and CDR2 SFDVKD. The CDR3: CATSDAGQDEQYF. In DNA, the CDR3 is TGTGCCACCAGTGATGCGGGACAAGACGAGCAGTACTTC.

The V call is TRBV7-8, the J call TRBJ1-5, with D unresolved. This CDR3 spans 14 amino acids. Germline CDR1 reads SGHVS; CDR2 reads FQNEAQ. V was trimmed by 5 bases and J by 4 bases, leaving 12 bases between them. The CDR3 DNA is TGTGCCAGCAGCCAAAGGTGGGGAAATCAGCCCCAGCATTTT. Translating it yields CASSQRWGNQPQHF.

This clonotype was seen many times. The V call is TRBV6-5, the J call TRBJ2-1; TRBD2 agrees at 8 bases. The ends lost 6 bases at V and 8 bases at J; junction bases unmatched: 12. This CDR3 has 15 residues. The germline V gene has CDR1 MNHEY and CDR2 SVGAGI. The CDR3 DNA follows: TGTGCCAGCAGGAGAGGGACTAGGCAAGTTGATGAGCAGTTCTTC. Amino acids: CASRRGTRQVDEQFF.

The sample holds many counts of this clonotype. The V and J genes are TRBV7-8 and TRBJ2-3; 7 nucleotides line up with TRBD1. V trimming: 1 base; J trimming: 5 bases; junction bases outside the gene matches: 12. The CDR3 contains 17 residues. Looked up from germline, CDR1 is SGHVS and CDR2 is FQNEAQ. The chain's CDR3 is CASSLGLGQKYLDTQYF. DNA for the CDR3: TGTGCCAGCAGCTTAGGGTTGGGACAGAAGTATCTAGATACGCAGTATTTT. The variable domain in full, with the rest retrieved from reference TRBV7-8 and TRBJ2-3, is GAGVSQSPRYKVAKRGQDVALRCDPISGHVSLFWYQQALGQGPEFLTYFQNEAQLDKSGLPSDRFFAERPEGSVSTLKIQRTQQEDSAVYLCASSLGLGQKYLDTQYFGPGTRLTVL.

The rearrangement uses TRBV5-4 and TRBJ2-3; weak D call: TRBD2 (5 bases). CDR3 size: 16 residues. Germline loops: CDR1 SGHNT, CDR2 YYREEE (reference sequence). V lost 0 bases and J 5 bases, leaving 16 bases between the germline ends. CDR3 sequence reads: CASSLGPAVALDTQYF. CDR3 bases: TGTGCCAGCAGCTTGGGTCCGGCGGTAGCGCTAGATACGCAGTATTTT. The full variable domain, in which reference TRBV5-4 and TRBJ2-3 provide the parts outside the CDR3, is ETGVTQSPTHLIKTRGQQVTLRCSSQSGHNTVSWYQQALGQGPQFIFQYYREEENGRGNFPPRFSGLQFPNYSSELNVNALELDDSALYLCASSLGPAVALDTQYFGPGTRLTVL.

The table lists this clonotype with many counts. This chain uses TRBV7-9 with TRBJ2-7; D call uncertain. V dropped 1 base and J dropped 3 bases, with 13 bases sitting between them. The CDR3 consists of 15 residues. The germline V gene has CDR1 SEHNR and CDR2 FQNEAQ (reference sequence). The CDR3 DNA is TGTGCCAGCAGCTTAGGGAACAGCCCATTCTACGAGCAGTACTTC. Protein sequence: CASSLGNSPFYEQYF.

V and J are TRBV27 and TRBJ2-5; D is ambiguous. V was trimmed by 3 bases and J by 5 bases, leaving 10 bases between them. Germline CDR1 and CDR2: MNHEY and SMNVEV (reference sequence). CDR3 length: 13 residues. The CDR3 reads CASSFGIRETQYF. The CDR3 bases are TGTGCCAGCAGTTTTGGGATCCGGGAGACCCAGTACTTC.

This clonotype was picked up many times. The CDR3 sequence: CASLGQGASPLHF. DNA for the CDR3: TGTGCCAGCCTGGGGCAGGGGGCATCACCCCTCCACTTT. The J gene is TRBJ1-6, the V gene TRBV7-2; 8 bases line up with TRBD1. The V gene end was trimmed by 8 bases and the J gene end by 10 bases; junction bases not matched to a gene: 7. CDR3 length equals 13 residues. The germline CDR1 and CDR2 sequences are SGHTA and FQGNSA.

The rearrangement uses TRBV2 and TRBJ2-1; D not certain. Per germline, CDR1 SNHLY and CDR2 FYNNEI. CDR3 length: 13 amino acids. The V gene lost 2 bases and the J gene lost 7 bases, with 9 bases spanning the gap. CDR3 amino acids: CASSELGANEQFF. CDR3 coding DNA: TGTGCCAGCAGTGAACTGGGCGCGAATGAGCAGTTCTTC.

The chain couples TRBV4-1 to TRBJ1-5, with 8 bases that match TRBD1. The J segment lost 6 bases and the V segment lost 3 bases, leaving 10 bases of the junction unmatched. The CDR3 is 16 amino acids. CDR1 and CDR2 from the germline V gene are MGHRA and YSYEKL. In DNA, the CDR3 is TGCGCCAGCAGCCAGGGGAGACAGGGGTGGGGTCAGCCCCAGCATTTT. This sequence encodes CASSQGRQGWGQPQHF.

The chain couples TRBV12-3 or TRBV12-4 to TRBJ2-2; the D gene is possibly TRBD2 (5 bases). The V end lost 2 bases, the J end lost 7 bases, and 17 bases lay between the germline ends. The CDR3 covers 16 residues. Here the CDR3 DNA reads TGTGCCAGCAGTTTACGCCGTGGGCTAGCATACGGGGAGCTGTTTTTT. It encodes CASSLRRGLAYGELFF.